The clone carrying this TCR beta chain has just one count. The sample comes from a study of circulating and synovial CD4+ cells in juvenile arthritis. Measured with immunoSEQ multiplex PCR; TCRdb has only the in-frame clones, and not every one. The data show about 32,000 clones, roughly 96% seen once. The receptor comes from a human donor with juvenile idiopathic arthritis. Sequenced sample: CD4+ T cells from blood.

CDR3 sequence reads: CASSTPTRSHYEQYF. CDR3 DNA sequence: TGTGCCAGCAGTACCCCGACACGAAGTCATTACGAGCAGTACTTC. The chain is built from TRBV6-6 and TRBJ2-7; D is unresolved. There are 15 residues in the CDR3. The V gene's germline CDR1 is MNHNY and CDR2 SVGAGI (reference sequence). The ends were cut back, 5 bases at V and 4 bases at J, with 18 bases in the middle.